What follows is one T cell receptor (beta chain) and its context. A library of TCRbeta sequences, prepared with unique molecular identifiers, was generated. TCRdb re-analysed the PCR reads in MiXCR, keeping a single row per CDR3 protein. The sample yields approximately 420,000 distinct CDR3 sequences, roughly a tenth seen once. The germline V gene encodes CDR1 LGHNT and CDR2 FRNRAP. The CDR3 spans 19 residues. The V and J ends lost 6 bases and 3 bases, in that order; junction bases with no gene match: 16. The data are from a study of T-cell reconstitution after alpha-beta-depleted transplantation in children.

The sequencing here drew on PBMCs from the stem cell graft donor, taken from the stem cell graft. The chain couples TRBV12-5 to TRBJ2-7; the match to TRBD2 covers 14 bases. This TCR derives from a human donor who donated a stem cell graft to a child with acute myeloid leukemia. CDR3 region: CASGHQTGTSGSPHYEQYF. The DNA of the CDR3 is TGTGCTAGTGGACACCAAACCGGGACTAGCGGGAGTCCCCACTACGAGCAGTACTTC.